The 12 T cell receptor beta chains below come from one sample, sequenced in a study of post-analysis software for immune sequencing data. Their target antigens are unknown. General observations from the study: TRBV segments more frequent in patients than in controls numbered several and included TRBV5-6, TRBV5-1 and TRBV20-1.

Libraries were made from TCR beta cDNA, and they carried unique molecular identifiers. TCRdb recomputed calls from the PCR reads with MiXCR, one row per CDR3 protein. The repertoire holds about half a million distinct CDR3 sequences, over 35% seen once, with around 10% in the top ten. The specimen sequenced was blood. These receptors all stem from a girl aged 10 to 17 with multiple sclerosis.

This chain joins TRBV10-3 and TRBJ1-1, with TRBD1 as a possible D gene (5 bases). The CDR3 runs 14 residues. In germline, CDR1 is ENHRY, CDR2 SYGVKD. Trimming took off 5 bases at V and 1 base at J, with 11 bases between the two ends. CDR3 sequence reads: CAISTHQGNTEAFF. CDR3 sequence (DNA): TGTGCCATCAGTACCCATCAGGGGAACACTGAAGCTTTCTTT.

This rearrangement joins TRBV11-1 to TRBJ2-1, with D possibly TRBD1 on 5 matching bases. This CDR3 has 15 residues. CDR1 is SGHAT, CDR2 FQDESV, per germline (reference sequence). V lost 1 base and J 9 bases, leaving 16 bases between the germline ends. CDR3 DNA sequence: TGTGCCAGCAGCTTAGAAGGGGAAGTAAGTGCTGAGCAGTTCTTC. Its translation is CASSLEGEVSAEQFF.

The gene calls are TRBV7-3 and TRBJ2-1; TRBD2 agrees at 10 bases. J lost 4 bases, V lost 6 bases, and 6 bases had no gene match. The germline CDR1 and CDR2 sequences are SGHTA and FQGTGA. This CDR3 region has 15 residues. The CDR3 is CASSLAGGLYNEQFF. CDR3 nucleotides: TGTGCCAGCAGTTTAGCGGGAGGACTATACAATGAGCAGTTCTTC.

A few counts support this clonotype. V is TRBV2 and J is TRBJ2-3; no firm D call. V lost 7 bases and J 6 bases, leaving 14 bases between the germline ends. Germline assignment: CDR1 SNHLY and CDR2 FYNNEI. This CDR3 is built from 13 residues. CDR3 protein: CASTDTPGDTQYF. Here the CDR3 DNA reads TGTGCCAGCACTGATACCCCCGGTGATACGCAGTATTTT.

Only a few counts were recorded for this clonotype. V is TRBV4-1 and J is TRBJ2-5; TRBD2 matches at 11 bases. Unmatched junction bases numbered 8, after V lost 3 bases and J lost 5 bases. Germline CDR1 and CDR2: MGHRA and YSYEKL. CDR3 length: 16 residues. The CDR3 region is CASSHAPSSGRETQYF. The CDR3 coding sequence is TGCGCCAGCAGCCATGCCCCGTCTAGCGGGAGGGAGACCCAGTACTTC.

The count of this clonotype is one. The chain uses TRBV4-2 and TRBJ1-1; D unclear. Per germline, CDR1 LGHNA and CDR2 YNFKEQ. The CDR3 runs 19 residues. The V and J ends lost 0 bases and 0 bases respectively, with 20 bases between them. CDR3: CASSQEGRSLTLMNTEAFF. The CDR3, as DNA: TGTGCCAGCAGCCAAGAGGGGAGGTCCCTGACCCTTATGAACACTGAAGCTTTCTTT.

This clonotype was detected only a few times. The gene calls are TRBV12-3 or TRBV12-4 and TRBJ2-7; TRBD2 agrees at 7 bases. V was clipped by 1 base and J by 3 bases; unmatched bases: 12. The CDR3 contains 17 residues. This CDR3 is CASSLGSWEGPLYEQYF. CDR3 coding DNA: TGTGCCAGCAGTTTAGGTTCGTGGGAGGGCCCGCTCTACGAGCAGTACTTC.

The V gene is TRBV29-1, the J gene TRBJ1-2, with D uncertain. Trimming took 6 bases from V and 4 from J, leaving 18 bases between them. The CDR3 is 14 residues long. CDR1 and CDR2 (germline): SQVTM, ANQGSEA. CDR3 coding DNA: TGCAGCGTCCTCAAAGGTTCTGTTGCCTATGGCTACACCTTC. As protein: CSVLKGSVAYGYTF.

This chain links TRBV27 with TRBJ2-1, with 12 positions matching TRBD2. The length of the CDR3 is 13 residues. Germline V gene lookup returns CDR1 MNHEY and CDR2 SMNVEV (reference sequence). The J segment lost 8 bases and the V segment lost 8 bases, leaving 4 bases of the junction unmatched. CDR3 sequence reads: CASWTSGNDEQFF. CDR3 in DNA: TGTGCCAGCTGGACTAGCGGGAACGATGAGCAGTTCTTC.

This chain connects TRBV27 to TRBJ2-3; 15 nucleotides match TRBD2. The CDR3 runs 21 residues. Trimming at V came to 0 bases and at J to 2 bases, leaving 12 bases not matched to a gene. Germline V gene lookup returns CDR1 MNHEY and CDR2 SMNVEV (reference sequence). DNA for the CDR3: TGTGCCAGCAGTTTATCGATCGTTGGGACTAGCGGGAGGACGAACACAGATACGCAGTATTTT. This sequence encodes CASSLSIVGTSGRTNTDTQYF.

The chain carries TRBV5-1 and TRBJ2-1; D is perhaps TRBD2 (5 bases). Germline loops: CDR1 SGHRS, CDR2 YFSETQ. V was trimmed by 4 bases and J by 2 bases, leaving 13 bases between them. The CDR3 is 15 amino acids. The CDR3 DNA reads as TGCGCCAGCAGCCTGGCGGGCCAAGCCTACAATGAGCAGTTCTTC. It specifies CASSLAGQAYNEQFF.

In its sample, this clonotype was seen once. The chain combines TRBV4-2 with TRBJ2-3; 9 bases map to TRBD2. This CDR3 contains 15 residues. Germline CDR1 is LGHNA and CDR2 is YNFKEQ. J was trimmed by 4 bases and V by 0 bases; bases with no gene match: 2. In nucleotides, the CDR3 is TGTGCCAGCAGCCAAGAGCGGGAGGGTCCAGATACGCAGTATTTT. Its translation: CASSQEREGPDTQYF.